In its sample, the clone carrying this TCR beta chain was seen a few times. The sample comes from a study of control samples from healthy donors and cancer patients. Using immunoSEQ multiplex PCR, the repertoire was profiled, and TCRdb retains in-frame clones only, with some absent. The data show 17,000 or so clones, with more than 70% seen just once and around a tenth held by the top ten. This CDR3 is built from 11 residues. Germline V lookup: CDR1 SGHDT, CDR2 YYEEEE. V shed 1 base and J shed 7 bases, with 5 bases lying between them. The J gene is TRBJ2-5, the V gene TRBV5-6; no firm D call. Sequencing was performed on PBMCs. This TCR was recovered from a woman aged 70-85 years with colorectal cancer. The CDR3 loop is CASSLRATQYF. CDR3 coding DNA: TGTGCCAGCAGCTTGAGGGCGACCCAGTACTTC.